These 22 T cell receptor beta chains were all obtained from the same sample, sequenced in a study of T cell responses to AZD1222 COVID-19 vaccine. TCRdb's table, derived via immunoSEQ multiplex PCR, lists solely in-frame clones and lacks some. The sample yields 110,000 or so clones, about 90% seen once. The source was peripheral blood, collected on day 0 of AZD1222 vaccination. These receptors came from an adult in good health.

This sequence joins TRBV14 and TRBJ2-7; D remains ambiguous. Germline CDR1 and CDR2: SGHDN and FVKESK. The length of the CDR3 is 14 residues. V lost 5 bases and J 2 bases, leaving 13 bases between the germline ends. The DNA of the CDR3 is TGTGCCAGCAGCACCCGACCACAGCCCTACGAGCAGTACTTC. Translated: CASSTRPQPYEQYF.

CDR3 DNA sequence: TGTGCCAGCAGCATAGAAGGACAGGGCAACACTGAAGCTTTCTTT. This encodes CASSIEGQGNTEAFF. The chain has TRBV5-4 and TRBJ1-1, with 8 bases that match TRBD1. Looked up from germline, CDR1 is SGHNT and CDR2 is YYREEE (reference sequence). The CDR3 runs 15 residues. V lost 4 bases to trimming and J lost 2 bases; unmatched junction nucleotides: 7. Variable domain in full (rest from reference TRBV5-4 and TRBJ1-1): ETGVTQSPTHLIKTRGQQVTLRCSSQSGHNTVSWYQQALGQGPQFIFQYYREEENGRGNFPPRFSGLQFPNYSSELNVNALELDDSALYLCASSIEGQGNTEAFFGQGTRLTVV.

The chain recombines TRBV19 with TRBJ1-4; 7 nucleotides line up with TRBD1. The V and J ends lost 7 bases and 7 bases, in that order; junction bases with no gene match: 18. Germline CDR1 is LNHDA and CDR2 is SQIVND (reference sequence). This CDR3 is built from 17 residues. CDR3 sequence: CASTKIGTALGFEKLFF. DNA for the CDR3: TGTGCCAGTACGAAGATCGGGACAGCCCTTGGTTTTGAAAAACTGTTTTTT.

The CDR3 region has the DNA TGTGCCAGCAGTCCCACCGGGAGGACAGGAAACAATCAGCCCCAGCATTTT. Protein sequence: CASSPTGRTGNNQPQHF. V is TRBV27 and J is TRBJ1-5, with TRBD1 identical over 7 bases. In germline, CDR1 is MNHEY, CDR2 SMNVEV (reference sequence). Trimming took 5 bases from V and 3 from J; bases not matched to a gene: 13. CDR3 length: 17 residues.

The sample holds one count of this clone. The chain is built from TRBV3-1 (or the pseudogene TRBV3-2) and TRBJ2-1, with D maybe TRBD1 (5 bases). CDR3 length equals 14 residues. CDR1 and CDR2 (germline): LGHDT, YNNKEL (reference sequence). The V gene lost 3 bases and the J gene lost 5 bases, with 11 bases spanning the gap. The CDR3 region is CASSHLTDNNEQFF. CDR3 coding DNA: TGTGCCAGCAGCCATTTGACAGATAACAATGAGCAGTTCTTC.

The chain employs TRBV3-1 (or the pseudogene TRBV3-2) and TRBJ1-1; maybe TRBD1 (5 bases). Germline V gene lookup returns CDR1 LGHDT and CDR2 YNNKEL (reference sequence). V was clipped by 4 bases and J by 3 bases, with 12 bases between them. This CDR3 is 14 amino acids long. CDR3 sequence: CASSLGMGDTEAFF. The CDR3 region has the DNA TGTGCCAGCAGCCTAGGAATGGGGGACACTGAAGCTTTCTTT.

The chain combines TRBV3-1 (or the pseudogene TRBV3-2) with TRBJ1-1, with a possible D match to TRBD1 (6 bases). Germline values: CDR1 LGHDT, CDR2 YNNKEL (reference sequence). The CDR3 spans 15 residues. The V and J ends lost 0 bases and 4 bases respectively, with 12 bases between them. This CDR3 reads CASSQDRGGGTEAFF. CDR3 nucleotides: TGTGCCAGCAGCCAAGATAGAGGGGGGGGCACTGAAGCTTTCTTT.

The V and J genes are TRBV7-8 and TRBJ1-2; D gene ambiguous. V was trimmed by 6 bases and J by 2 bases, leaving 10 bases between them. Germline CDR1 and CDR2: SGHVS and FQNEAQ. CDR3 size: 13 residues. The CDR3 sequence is CASSLNTNYGYTF. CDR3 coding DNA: TGTGCCAGCAGTCTAAACACGAACTATGGCTACACCTTC.

This CDR3 reads CASTVGGPGANVLTF. CDR3 coding DNA: TGTGCCAGCACCGTAGGGGGGCCGGGGGCCAACGTCCTGACTTTC. The chain is built from TRBV7-9 and TRBJ2-6; perhaps D is TRBD1 or TRBD2 (6 bases each). CDR3 length: 15 residues. Germline V gene data show CDR1 as SEHNR and CDR2 as FQNEAQ (reference sequence). V shed 7 bases and J shed 4 bases, with 14 bases lying between them.

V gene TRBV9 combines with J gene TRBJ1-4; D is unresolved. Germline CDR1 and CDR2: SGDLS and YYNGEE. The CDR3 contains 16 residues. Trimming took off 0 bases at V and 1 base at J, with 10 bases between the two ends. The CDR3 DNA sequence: TGTGCCAGCAGCGTAGGGGCCCAGAGAACTAATGAAAAACTGTTTTTT. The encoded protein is CASSVGAQRTNEKLFF.

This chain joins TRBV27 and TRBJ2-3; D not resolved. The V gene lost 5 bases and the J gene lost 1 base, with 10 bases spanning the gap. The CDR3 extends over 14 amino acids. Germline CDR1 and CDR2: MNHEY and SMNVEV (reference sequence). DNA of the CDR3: TGTGCCAGCAGTACCAAGGGCGGCACAGATACGCAGTATTTT. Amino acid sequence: CASSTKGGTDTQYF.

The CDR3 DNA is TGTGCCAGCAGCGAGGGACTAGCGGGATACAATGAGCAGTTCTTC. Its protein product is CASSEGLAGYNEQFF. The chain recombines TRBV9 with TRBJ2-1; 13 bases line up with TRBD2. Germline CDR1 SGDLS, CDR2 YYNGEE. The CDR3 is 15 amino acids. The V and J ends lost 3 bases and 4 bases, in that order; junction bases with no gene match: 1.

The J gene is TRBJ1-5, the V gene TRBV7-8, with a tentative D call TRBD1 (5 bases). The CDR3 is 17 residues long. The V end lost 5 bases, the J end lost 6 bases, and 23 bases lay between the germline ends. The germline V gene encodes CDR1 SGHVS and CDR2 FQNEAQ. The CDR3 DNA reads TGTGCCAGCAGCGGTAGGGAGGGAGCGGCAGGGAGTCAGCCCCAGCATTTT. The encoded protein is CASSGREGAAGSQPQHF.

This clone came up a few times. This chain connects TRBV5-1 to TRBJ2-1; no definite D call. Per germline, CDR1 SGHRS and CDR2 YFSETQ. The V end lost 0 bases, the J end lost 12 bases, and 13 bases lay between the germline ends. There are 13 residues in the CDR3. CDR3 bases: TGCGCCAGCAGCTTGGCCCCCTCGAGAGTGCAGTTCTTC. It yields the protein CASSLAPSRVQFF.

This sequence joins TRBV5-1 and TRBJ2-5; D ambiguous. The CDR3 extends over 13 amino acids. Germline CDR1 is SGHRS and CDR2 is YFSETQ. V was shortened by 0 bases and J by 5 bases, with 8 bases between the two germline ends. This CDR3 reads CASSLGGRETQYF. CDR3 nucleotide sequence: TGCGCCAGCAGCTTGGGTGGGCGGGAGACCCAGTACTTC.

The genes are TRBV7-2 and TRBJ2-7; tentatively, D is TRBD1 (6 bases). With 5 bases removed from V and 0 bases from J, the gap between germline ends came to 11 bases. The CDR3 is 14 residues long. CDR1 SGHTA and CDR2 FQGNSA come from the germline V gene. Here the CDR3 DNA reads TGTGCCAGCAGCCCCGACAGGAGCTCCTACGAGCAGTACTTC. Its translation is CASSPDRSSYEQYF.

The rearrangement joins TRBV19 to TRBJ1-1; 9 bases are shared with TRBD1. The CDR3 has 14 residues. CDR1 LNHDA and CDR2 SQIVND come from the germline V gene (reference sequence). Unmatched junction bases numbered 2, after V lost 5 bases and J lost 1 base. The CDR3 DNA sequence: TGTGCCAGTAGTCCGGACAGGGGGAACACTGAAGCTTTCTTT. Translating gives CASSPDRGNTEAFF.

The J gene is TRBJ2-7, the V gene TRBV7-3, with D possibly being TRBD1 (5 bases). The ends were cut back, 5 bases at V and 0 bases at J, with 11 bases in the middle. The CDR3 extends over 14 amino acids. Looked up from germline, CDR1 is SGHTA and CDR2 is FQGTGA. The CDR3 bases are TGTGCCAGCAGCCCAGAGACAGCCTCCTACGAGCAGTACTTC. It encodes CASSPETASYEQYF.

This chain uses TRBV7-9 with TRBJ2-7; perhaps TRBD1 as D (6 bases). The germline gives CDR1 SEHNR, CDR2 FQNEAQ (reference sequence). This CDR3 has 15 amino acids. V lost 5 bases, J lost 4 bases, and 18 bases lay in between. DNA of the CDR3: TGTGCCAGCAGCCCCGACAGGAACCGGAGGTACGAGCAGTACTTC. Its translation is CASSPDRNRRYEQYF.

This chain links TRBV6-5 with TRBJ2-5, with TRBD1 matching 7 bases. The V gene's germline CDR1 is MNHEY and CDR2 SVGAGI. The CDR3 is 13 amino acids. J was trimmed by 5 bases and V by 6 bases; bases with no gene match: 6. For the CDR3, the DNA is TGTGCCAGCAGAGACTCCAGGGGGGAGACCCAGTACTTC. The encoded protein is CASRDSRGETQYF.

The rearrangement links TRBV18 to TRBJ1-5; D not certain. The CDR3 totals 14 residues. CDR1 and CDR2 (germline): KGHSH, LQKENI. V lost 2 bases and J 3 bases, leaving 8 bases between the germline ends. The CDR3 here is CASSPIGPNQPQHF. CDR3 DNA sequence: TGTGCCAGCTCACCAATAGGACCCAATCAGCCCCAGCATTTT.

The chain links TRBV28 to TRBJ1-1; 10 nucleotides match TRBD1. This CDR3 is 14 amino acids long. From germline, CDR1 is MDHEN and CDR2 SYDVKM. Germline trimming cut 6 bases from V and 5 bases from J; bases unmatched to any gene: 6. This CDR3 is CASRGTGVNTEAFF. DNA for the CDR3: TGTGCCAGCAGGGGGACAGGGGTTAATACTGAAGCTTTCTTT.